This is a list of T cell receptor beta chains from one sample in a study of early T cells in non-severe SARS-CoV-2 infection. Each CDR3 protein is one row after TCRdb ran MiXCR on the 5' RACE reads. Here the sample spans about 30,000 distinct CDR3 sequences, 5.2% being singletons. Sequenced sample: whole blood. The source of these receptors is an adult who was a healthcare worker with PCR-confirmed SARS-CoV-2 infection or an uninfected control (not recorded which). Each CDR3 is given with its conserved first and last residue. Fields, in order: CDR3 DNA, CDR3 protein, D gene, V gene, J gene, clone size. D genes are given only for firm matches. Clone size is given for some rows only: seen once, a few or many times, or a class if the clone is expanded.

CDR3nt: TGTGCCAGTACCTCGGACAGATATGGCTACACCTTC
CDR3aa: CASTSDRYGYTF
d_gene: NA
v_gene: TRBV19
j_gene: TRBJ1-2
abundance: many

CDR3nt: TGTGCCACCGTTAGGAACTACGAGCAGTACTTC
CDR3aa: CATVRNYEQYF
d_gene: NA
v_gene: TRBV6-2/TRBV6-3
j_gene: TRBJ2-7
abundance: many

CDR3nt: TGTGCCAGCAGTGCCGGGACAGACCACAATCAGCCCCAGCATTTT
CDR3aa: CASSAGTDHNQPQHF
d_gene: TRBD1
v_gene: TRBV6-1
j_gene: TRBJ1-5
abundance: many

CDR3nt: TGTGCCAGCAGCTTGTATATGTTAACAGGCGGAGGGTACTATGGCTACACCTTC
CDR3aa: CASSLYMLTGGGYYGYTF
d_gene: NA
v_gene: TRBV5-5
j_gene: TRBJ1-2
abundance: few

CDR3nt: TGTGCCAGCAGTTTAGAACAGATTAATGAAAAACTGTTTTTT
CDR3aa: CASSLEQINEKLFF
d_gene: NA
v_gene: TRBV12-3/TRBV12-4
j_gene: TRBJ1-4
abundance: few

CDR3nt: TGTGCCAGCAGCTTGGGACAGGGGCGGTTCACTGGAAACACCATATATTTT
CDR3aa: CASSLGQGRFTGNTIYF
d_gene: TRBD1
v_gene: TRBV7-6
j_gene: TRBJ1-3
abundance: NA

CDR3nt: TGTGCCAGAACACCACGTCCCGGGACAGGGTCCGGTCAGCCCCAGCATTTT
CDR3aa: CARTPRPGTGSGQPQHF
d_gene: TRBD1
v_gene: TRBV28
j_gene: TRBJ1-5
abundance: many

CDR3nt: TGCGCCAGCAGCCAAGATTCTAGGGTTACCTTCTCTGGGGCCAACGTCCTGACTTTC
CDR3aa: CASSQDSRVTFSGANVLTF
d_gene: NA
v_gene: TRBV4-3
j_gene: TRBJ2-6
abundance: few

CDR3nt: TGCTGTGCTAGGAAACAGGGACTGGCTTTCTTT
CDR3aa: CCARKQGLAFF
d_gene: NA
v_gene: TRBV20-1
j_gene: TRBJ1-1
abundance: NA

CDR3nt: TGCAGTGTCACATCTGGGGCCAACGTCCTGACTTTC
CDR3aa: CSVTSGANVLTF
d_gene: NA
v_gene: TRBV20-1
j_gene: TRBJ2-6
abundance: NA

CDR3nt: TGTGCCACCAGCAGAGATTTCGATACGCAGTATTTT
CDR3aa: CATSRDFDTQYF
d_gene: NA
v_gene: TRBV15
j_gene: TRBJ2-3
abundance: NA

CDR3nt: TGTGCCAGCTCACCACTATCAGATACGCAGTATTTT
CDR3aa: CASSPLSDTQYF
d_gene: NA
v_gene: TRBV18
j_gene: TRBJ2-3
abundance: many

CDR3nt: TGTGCCAGTAGCACTAGCGGGATGCAATACGAGCAGTACTTC
CDR3aa: CASSTSGMQYEQYF
d_gene: TRBD2
v_gene: TRBV19
j_gene: TRBJ2-7
abundance: many

CDR3nt: TGTGCCAGCAGCTTAGACCGTCCAGACCAAAATGAGCAGTTCTTC
CDR3aa: CASSLDRPDQNEQFF
d_gene: NA
v_gene: TRBV11-2
j_gene: TRBJ2-1
abundance: many

CDR3nt: TGCAGTGCTATTAGCGGAAACTCCTACGAGCAGTACTTC
CDR3aa: CSAISGNSYEQYF
d_gene: NA
v_gene: TRBV20-1
j_gene: TRBJ2-7
abundance: many

CDR3nt: TGTGCCAGCAGCTTAGAAGATCAGCCGGGACTAGCGGGAGTACGTGAGACCCAGTACTTC
CDR3aa: CASSLEDQPGLAGVRETQYF
d_gene: TRBD2
v_gene: TRBV7-8
j_gene: TRBJ2-5
abundance: few

CDR3nt: TGTGCCAGCAGCCCCCGGACTAGCGGGCCACCGGAGCTGTTTTTT
CDR3aa: CASSPRTSGPPELFF
d_gene: TRBD2
v_gene: TRBV7-2
j_gene: TRBJ2-2
abundance: few

CDR3nt: TGTGCCAGCCGTTGGTGGGAAGGAGGCGAGCAGTTCTTC
CDR3aa: CASRWWEGGEQFF
d_gene: NA
v_gene: TRBV27
j_gene: TRBJ2-1
abundance: many

CDR3nt: TGTGCCAGCAGCTTAGTAGGGGGCCCTGATACGCAGTATTTT
CDR3aa: CASSLVGGPDTQYF
d_gene: TRBD1
v_gene: TRBV7-6
j_gene: TRBJ2-3
abundance: many

CDR3nt: TGCGCCAGCAGCTTGCTTCAAGAGACCCAGTACTTC
CDR3aa: CASSLLQETQYF
d_gene: NA
v_gene: TRBV5-1
j_gene: TRBJ2-5
abundance: NA

CDR3nt: TGTGCCAGCAGTGCCCTAACAGGGGGGAGTCTGAAAAACATTCAGTACTTC
CDR3aa: CASSALTGGSLKNIQYF
d_gene: TRBD1
v_gene: TRBV28
j_gene: TRBJ2-4
abundance: NA

CDR3nt: TGTGCCAGCTCCCAAGGGGGTAGCCAGAACGAGCAGTACTTC
CDR3aa: CASSQGGSQNEQYF
d_gene: NA
v_gene: TRBV18
j_gene: TRBJ2-7
abundance: many

CDR3nt: TGCGCCAGCAGCCAGGTGCCCGCAACTAATGAAAAACTGTTTTTT
CDR3aa: CASSQVPATNEKLFF
d_gene: NA
v_gene: TRBV4-3
j_gene: TRBJ1-4
abundance: NA

CDR3nt: TGTGCCAGCAGTTTGGCAGGGGGAGCCAAACCCCAGCATTTT
CDR3aa: CASSLAGGAKPQHF
d_gene: TRBD1
v_gene: TRBV28
j_gene: TRBJ1-5
abundance: NA

CDR3nt: TGTGCCAGCAGCGTGACAGAGAACACTGAAGCTTTCTTT
CDR3aa: CASSVTENTEAFF
d_gene: NA
v_gene: TRBV7-9
j_gene: TRBJ1-1
abundance: medium-sized

CDR3nt: TGTGCCAGCAGTTTACGGGGCGAGCAGTACTTC
CDR3aa: CASSLRGEQYF
d_gene: NA
v_gene: TRBV28
j_gene: TRBJ2-7
abundance: many

CDR3nt: TGTGCCAGCAGCTTAGATGGGCCCAATGAGCAGTTCTTC
CDR3aa: CASSLDGPNEQFF
d_gene: NA
v_gene: TRBV13
j_gene: TRBJ2-1
abundance: many

CDR3nt: TGCAGTGCCCCGCCTCGGGGCAAAAACATTCAGTACTTC
CDR3aa: CSAPPRGKNIQYF
d_gene: NA
v_gene: TRBV20-1
j_gene: TRBJ2-4
abundance: many

CDR3nt: TGTGCCAGCAGCTTGAATGACAGGGTCCAAGAGACCCAGTACTTC
CDR3aa: CASSLNDRVQETQYF
d_gene: TRBD1
v_gene: TRBV7-9
j_gene: TRBJ2-5
abundance: few

CDR3nt: TGTGCCATCAGTGAGGATGGACTAGCGGGAGCCAAAAACATTCAGTACTTC
CDR3aa: CAISEDGLAGAKNIQYF
d_gene: TRBD2
v_gene: TRBV10-3
j_gene: TRBJ2-4
abundance: many

CDR3nt: TGTGCCAGCAGCCGGAGCCCAGGCGAAGTAGATACGCAGTATTTT
CDR3aa: CASSRSPGEVDTQYF
d_gene: NA
v_gene: TRBV7-8
j_gene: TRBJ2-3
abundance: NA

CDR3nt: TGCAGTGCCCCCCCGACAGGGGGCAGAGATACGCAGTATTTT
CDR3aa: CSAPPTGGRDTQYF
d_gene: TRBD1
v_gene: TRBV20-1
j_gene: TRBJ2-3
abundance: many

CDR3nt: TGTGCCAGCTCATCCGGACTAGCGGGAGCAGATACGCAGTATTTT
CDR3aa: CASSSGLAGADTQYF
d_gene: TRBD2
v_gene: TRBV18
j_gene: TRBJ2-3
abundance: many

CDR3nt: TGTGCCAGCAGCCGCGGGACTAGCGCAGATACGCAGTATTTT
CDR3aa: CASSRGTSADTQYF
d_gene: TRBD2
v_gene: TRBV7-6
j_gene: TRBJ2-3
abundance: few

CDR3nt: TGTGCCAGCAGCTTACAGGGGGGCGATCAGCCCCAGCATTTT
CDR3aa: CASSLQGGDQPQHF
d_gene: TRBD1
v_gene: TRBV7-2
j_gene: TRBJ1-5
abundance: many

CDR3nt: TGTGCCAGCAGTTCAGGGACAGAAACTAATGAAAAACTGTTTTTT
CDR3aa: CASSSGTETNEKLFF
d_gene: TRBD1
v_gene: TRBV28
j_gene: TRBJ1-4
abundance: many

CDR3nt: TGCGCCAGCAGCCAAGAAGGACAGGGATATACTGAAGCTTTCTTT
CDR3aa: CASSQEGQGYTEAFF
d_gene: TRBD1
v_gene: TRBV4-3
j_gene: TRBJ1-1
abundance: few

CDR3nt: TGTGCCAGCAGCTTAGGGGGGGACAGCAATTCACCCCTCCACTTT
CDR3aa: CASSLGGDSNSPLHF
d_gene: TRBD1
v_gene: TRBV11-2
j_gene: TRBJ1-6
abundance: many

CDR3nt: TGCAGCGTTGGGGCTCCACCGAACACTGAAGCTTTCTTT
CDR3aa: CSVGAPPNTEAFF
d_gene: NA
v_gene: TRBV29-1
j_gene: TRBJ1-1
abundance: NA

CDR3nt: TGTGCCAGCAGCCCCTGGGGGTCGGCAGGGTCGTCGGCTGAAGCTTTCTTT
CDR3aa: CASSPWGSAGSSAEAFF
d_gene: NA
v_gene: TRBV7-9
j_gene: TRBJ1-1
abundance: few

CDR3nt: TGTGCCAGCAGTTTCTCGACAGGATTGATCAATGAGCAGTTCTTC
CDR3aa: CASSFSTGLINEQFF
d_gene: NA
v_gene: TRBV28
j_gene: TRBJ2-1
abundance: many

CDR3nt: TGCAGTGCTCCTAAGCGGGGGCCCAGCTCCTACAATGAGCAGTTCTTC
CDR3aa: CSAPKRGPSSYNEQFF
d_gene: TRBD2
v_gene: TRBV20-1
j_gene: TRBJ2-1
abundance: NA

CDR3nt: TGTGCCAGCTCACCAGTATCCTCCTCTGGAAACACCATATATTTT
CDR3aa: CASSPVSSSGNTIYF
d_gene: NA
v_gene: TRBV18
j_gene: TRBJ1-3
abundance: few

CDR3nt: TGTGCCAGCAACAGCGGGAGTTACGAGCAGTACTTC
CDR3aa: CASNSGSYEQYF
d_gene: TRBD2
v_gene: TRBV28
j_gene: TRBJ2-7
abundance: many

CDR3nt: TGTGCCAGCAGCAAAACGGGGGCGGTTGAAGCTTTCTTT
CDR3aa: CASSKTGAVEAFF
d_gene: NA
v_gene: TRBV7-3
j_gene: TRBJ1-1
abundance: NA

CDR3nt: TGCGCCAGCAGCCTCCTAGAGGGGGCCGAGGGCGGGGAGCTGTTTTTT
CDR3aa: CASSLLEGAEGGELFF
d_gene: TRBD1
v_gene: TRBV4-3
j_gene: TRBJ2-2
abundance: few

CDR3nt: TGTGCCAGCAGTGTGGATAGCGGGAGTCTCGAGCAGTACTTC
CDR3aa: CASSVDSGSLEQYF
d_gene: TRBD2
v_gene: TRBV2
j_gene: TRBJ2-7
abundance: NA

CDR3nt: TGTGCCAGCAGCTCTAGCGGGAGGGCTGGGGAGACCCAGTACTTC
CDR3aa: CASSSSGRAGETQYF
d_gene: TRBD2
v_gene: TRBV28
j_gene: TRBJ2-5
abundance: NA

CDR3nt: TGTGCCAGTAGTAGGTACCCCCCTAGCGGCCTCGACGAGCAGTACTTC
CDR3aa: CASSRYPPSGLDEQYF
d_gene: TRBD2
v_gene: TRBV19
j_gene: TRBJ2-7
abundance: few

CDR3nt: TGTGCCAGCAGCTTAACGGGAGTACTCACCGGGGAGCTGTTTTTT
CDR3aa: CASSLTGVLTGELFF
d_gene: NA
v_gene: TRBV7-8
j_gene: TRBJ2-2
abundance: few

CDR3nt: TGTGCCAGCAGCTCCACTAGCGGGAGGGGGACCAATGAGCAGTTCTTC
CDR3aa: CASSSTSGRGTNEQFF
d_gene: TRBD2
v_gene: TRBV11-2
j_gene: TRBJ2-1
abundance: few

CDR3nt: TGTGCCAGCAGCCAAGAAGGGCGGCGCAGGTACGAGCAGTACTTC
CDR3aa: CASSQEGRRRYEQYF
d_gene: NA
v_gene: TRBV4-2
j_gene: TRBJ2-7
abundance: few

CDR3nt: TGTGCCAGCACCCTACTCGCGGGCGGCGCGGGAGATACGCAGTATTTT
CDR3aa: CASTLLAGGAGDTQYF
d_gene: NA
v_gene: TRBV7-2
j_gene: TRBJ2-3
abundance: many

CDR3nt: TGTGCCAGCAGCCGGGTCTATCAGTACTTC
CDR3aa: CASSRVYQYF
d_gene: NA
v_gene: TRBV28
j_gene: TRBJ2-7
abundance: many

CDR3nt: TGTGCCAGCAGCCGACAGGGCCGATTTGATCAGCCCCAGCATTTT
CDR3aa: CASSRQGRFDQPQHF
d_gene: TRBD1
v_gene: TRBV9
j_gene: TRBJ1-5
abundance: few

CDR3nt: TGTGCCAGCAGCCCCCTGAGAGGCTACACCTTC
CDR3aa: CASSPLRGYTF
d_gene: NA
v_gene: TRBV7-6
j_gene: TRBJ1-2
abundance: many

CDR3nt: TGTGCCAGCAAACGACAGAGCTCTGGGGCCAACGTCCTGACTTTC
CDR3aa: CASKRQSSGANVLTF
d_gene: NA
v_gene: TRBV6-6
j_gene: TRBJ2-6
abundance: NA

CDR3nt: TGTGCCAGCAGCTTGGGCTGGGGTAGAGGCCCCCAGCATTTT
CDR3aa: CASSLGWGRGPQHF
d_gene: NA
v_gene: TRBV5-5
j_gene: TRBJ1-5
abundance: many

CDR3nt: TGCGCCAGCAGTGGCGGGTTAGCTGATACCTCCTACGAGCAGTACTTC
CDR3aa: CASSGGLADTSYEQYF
d_gene: NA
v_gene: TRBV10-2
j_gene: TRBJ2-7
abundance: few